The source of this T cell receptor beta chain is a study of T cell responses to AZD1222 COVID-19 vaccine. The repertoire was sequenced with immunoSEQ multiplex PCR; TCRdb's copy has only in-frame clones and lacks some. The table lists roughly 160,000 clones, 70% to 90% of them singletons. On this clone itself: Its target is unknown.

CDR3 length equals 13 residues. Germline assignment: CDR1 MGHRA and CDR2 YSYEKL. V lost 2 bases to trimming and J lost 8 bases, with 12 bases between them. Study-wide points: Unmutated variant regions are reportedly targeted by nearly half of spike-specific TCRs. Most donors were white British and more were female, and clonal diversity was possibly underestimated. CD4 TCRs covered the whole spike, strongest at regions 160-218 and 743-854.

This chain joins TRBV4-1 and TRBJ1-1; no definite D call. Sample: peripheral blood, taken 28 days after the second AZD1222 dose. This clonotype originated in an adult who received the AZD1222 COVID-19 vaccine. DNA of the CDR3: TGCGCCAGCAGCCAACCCCGGGCCTTCGAAGCTTTCTTT. As protein: CASSQPRAFEAFF.